Reported below is one T cell receptor beta chain. Its matching antigen is unknown. The protocol was immunoSEQ multiplex PCR, while the TCRdb copy is restricted to in-frame clones and leaves out a portion. This table has about 130,000 clones, approximately 88% appearing once. V lost 2 bases and J 2 bases, leaving 26 bases between the germline ends. Germline V gives CDR1 LNHNV, CDR2 YYDKDF (reference sequence). The CDR3 is 20 residues long. This entry is derived from a study of T cell responses to AZD1222 COVID-19 vaccine. Whole-study findings and limits: Just a handful of AZD1222 recipients were seropositive at baseline.

The material was peripheral blood, obtained on day 0 of AZD1222 vaccination. The chain couples TRBV15 to TRBJ2-3; a weak D match, TRBD2 (6 bases). The clonotype comes from an adult in good health. The CDR3 DNA sequence: TGTGCCACCAGCAGACCAAGCACCCAGACAAGGACTATTTTCACAGATACGCAGTATTTT. Translation: CATSRPSTQTRTIFTDTQYF.